What follows are 24 T cell receptor beta chains derived from one specimen sequenced in a study of blood T cell repertoires in COVID-19. Sequencing was performed with immunoSEQ multiplex PCR; in TCRdb, only in-frame clones are kept and a portion is missing. The sample lists 280,000 or so clones, about four fifths occurring once. The sequenced sample consisted of peripheral blood. These receptors were obtained from a woman aged 50 to 60 who had recovered from COVID-19.

The chain recombines TRBV28 with TRBJ1-1, with 7 bases matching TRBD1. J lost 1 base, V lost 4 bases, and 3 bases had no gene match. CDR3 size: 14 residues. Germline loops: CDR1 MDHEN, CDR2 SYDVKM. CDR3 region: CASSSDRKNTEAFF. In DNA form, the CDR3 reads TGTGCCAGCAGTTCGGACAGGAAGAACACTGAAGCTTTCTTT.

The V and J genes are TRBV9 and TRBJ1-2; D is uncertain. CDR1 is SGDLS and CDR2 is YYNGEE in the germline V gene. The CDR3 loop spans 18 amino acids. The germline V and J ends were trimmed by 0 bases and 3 bases, with 21 bases remaining between them. CDR3 loop: CASSVGGNYIKNHYGYTF. Here the CDR3 DNA reads TGTGCCAGCAGCGTAGGCGGAAATTATATAAAAAACCACTATGGCTACACCTTC.

The rearrangement joins TRBV6-2 or TRBV6-3 to TRBJ2-4; 11 bases line up with TRBD1. J was trimmed by 6 bases and V by 5 bases; bases with no gene match: 9. The CDR3 contains 16 residues. In germline, CDR1 is MNHEY, CDR2 SVGEGT. Here the CDR3 reads CASSRGQGGLVNIQYF. The CDR3 region has the DNA TGTGCCAGCAGTCGGGGACAGGGGGGGTTAGTAAACATTCAGTACTTC.

The chain is built from TRBV12-3 or TRBV12-4 and TRBJ2-7, with D possibly being TRBD1 (8 bases). The CDR3 covers 13 residues. Trimming shortened V by 7 bases and J by 8 bases, and 18 bases separated the two germline ends. The DNA for the CDR3 is TGTGCCAGCACCCGAGACAGGGGAGGGCAGCAGTACTTC. As protein: CASTRDRGGQQYF.

This clone has just one count. Here the CDR3 DNA reads TGCGCCAGCAGCCAAGTCACGGTTCCAGATACGCAGTATTTT. Translated: CASSQVTVPDTQYF. This rearrangement joins TRBV4-1 to TRBJ2-3; D is undetermined. This CDR3 spans 14 amino acids. CDR1 and CDR2 from the germline V gene are MGHRA and YSYEKL. Trimming took 1 base from V and 4 from J, leaving 9 bases between them.

V usage is TRBV10-3 and J usage is TRBJ1-6; D uncertain. Trimming took off 8 bases at V and 0 bases at J, with 11 bases between the two ends. Per germline, CDR1 ENHRY and CDR2 SYGVKD. The CDR3 has 15 amino acids. CDR3 loop: CAIRRGDSYNSPLHF. The CDR3 nucleotides are TGTGCCATCCGCCGCGGGGACTCCTATAATTCACCCCTCCACTTT.

CDR3 amino acids: CANRGSRLHEQYF. The CDR3 nucleotides are TGTGCCAACCGCGGATCGCGACTCCACGAGCAGTACTTC. The gene calls are TRBV3-1 (or the pseudogene TRBV3-2) and TRBJ2-7, with D hard to call. The CDR3 contains 13 residues. CDR1 LGHDT and CDR2 YNNKEL come from the germline V gene (reference sequence). Trimming removed 10 bases at V and 5 bases at J, with 18 bases between.

The gene calls are TRBV28 and TRBJ1-6; D unresolved. This CDR3 region has 13 residues. The V end was cut by 9 bases, the J end by 0 bases, with 6 bases between. Germline V CDR1 and CDR2: MDHEN, SYDVKM. The CDR3 sequence: CASRGSYNSPLHF. Written as DNA, the CDR3 is TGTGCCAGTAGAGGCTCCTATAATTCACCCCTCCACTTT.

CDR3 loop: CASTSRGGGFGKLFF. The CDR3 DNA follows: TGTGCCAGCACCTCCCGCGGGGGGGGGTTTGGAAAACTGTTTTTT. The chain combines TRBV6-5 with TRBJ1-4; TRBD1 is a possible D gene (5 bases). The V gene's germline CDR1 is MNHEY and CDR2 SVGAGI. With 7 bases removed from V and 10 bases from J, the gap between germline ends came to 22 bases. This CDR3 comprises 15 residues.

The rearrangement uses TRBV7-3 and TRBJ2-1; TRBD1 matches 10 bases. The V gene's germline CDR1 is SGHTA and CDR2 FQGTGA. V trimming: 2 bases; J trimming: 5 bases; junction bases outside the gene matches: 6. The CDR3 has 16 amino acids. This CDR3 reads CASSLWTGQGNNEQFF. The CDR3 DNA follows: TGTGCCAGCAGCTTATGGACGGGACAGGGGAACAATGAGCAGTTCTTC.

The V gene is TRBV4-1, the J gene TRBJ1-6, with 7 positions matching TRBD1. The CDR3 length is 16 residues. V dropped 5 bases and J dropped 9; count of bases not matched to a gene: 13. The germline V gene has CDR1 MGHRA and CDR2 YSYEKL. DNA for the CDR3: TGCGCCAGCAGCGCCCAAACAGGGGTTTGGGGTTCACCCCTCCACTTT. Residues: CASSAQTGVWGSPLHF.

With respect to this clone: This CDR3 is also generated by other DNA sequences in the sample. This chain connects TRBV28 to TRBJ1-2; 12 bases align to TRBD1. The germline gives CDR1 MDHEN, CDR2 SYDVKM. V dropped 2 bases and J dropped 2; count of bases not matched to a gene: 3. The CDR3 totals 16 residues. The chain's CDR3 is CASSLGGQGANYGYTF. CDR3 in DNA: TGTGCCAGCAGTTTAGGGGGACAGGGGGCGAACTATGGCTACACCTTC.

This clone occurred a few times. CDR3 nucleotides: TGTGCCAGCTCGGAAGGGGGTAATCAGCCCCAGCATTTT. Protein product: CASSEGGNQPQHF. This sequence joins TRBV18 and TRBJ1-5, with D perhaps TRBD1 (6 bases). V lost 6 bases, J lost 4 bases, and 10 bases lay in between. In germline, CDR1 is KGHSH, CDR2 LQKENI. The CDR3 runs to 13 residues.

This chain joins TRBV18 and TRBJ1-2; possibly TRBD1 for D (6 bases). CDR1 and CDR2 (germline): KGHSH, LQKENI. This CDR3 region has 13 residues. V shed 4 bases and J shed 4 bases, with 10 bases lying between them. The CDR3 DNA reads as TGTGCCAGCTCACTAGACAGGAGCTATGGCTACACCTTC. This gives the protein CASSLDRSYGYTF.

The chain is built from TRBV7-2 and TRBJ2-6; TRBD1 is a possible D gene (6 bases). The CDR3 consists of 16 residues. Germline V gene sequence: CDR1 SGHTA, CDR2 FQGNSA. Trimming took off 4 bases at V and 0 bases at J, with 10 bases between the two ends. For the CDR3, the DNA is TGTGCCAGCAGCTCGGGACATTACTCTGGGGCCAACGTCCTGACTTTC. Residues: CASSSGHYSGANVLTF.

The chain is built from TRBV2 and TRBJ1-5; the D gene is possibly TRBD1 (5 bases). The CDR3 is 15 amino acids. Trimming cost V 0 bases and J 7 bases, with 13 bases left between them. Germline-derived CDR1 and CDR2 are SNHLY and FYNNEI. CDR3 protein: CASSEARRVWQPQHF. The CDR3 DNA reads TGTGCCAGCAGTGAAGCGCGCAGGGTGTGGCAGCCCCAGCATTTT.

The rearrangement links TRBV28 to TRBJ1-1, with a weak D call TRBD1 (6 bases). Between the trimmed V and J ends, which lost 6 bases and 9 bases, there was a span of 26 bases. Germline V gene lookup returns CDR1 MDHEN and CDR2 SYDVKM. The length of the CDR3 is 16 residues. DNA of the CDR3: TGTGCCAGCAGGTCGGGGTTTGGGGGCCCTTCCTCTAAAGCTTTCTTT. Amino acid sequence: CASRSGFGGPSSKAFF.

The chain carries TRBV19 and TRBJ2-4; TRBD1 agrees at 8 bases. CDR1 is LNHDA, CDR2 SQIVND, per germline (reference sequence). The V segment lost 9 bases and the J segment 5 bases; nucleotides outside the gene matches: 0. This CDR3 is 11 amino acids long. The CDR3 region is CASRGQNIQYF. CDR3 coding DNA: TGTGCCAGCAGGGGGCAAAACATTCAGTACTTC.

J is TRBJ2-7 and V is TRBV27, with 9 nucleotides matching TRBD2. V lost 6 bases, J lost 3 bases, and 6 bases stayed unmatched. CDR1 and CDR2 (germline): MNHEY, SMNVEV (reference sequence). The CDR3 has 14 amino acids. In DNA form, the CDR3 reads TGTGCCAGCAGCCGGGGTAGCGGGGGCTACGAGCAGTACTTC. This codes for CASSRGSGGYEQYF.

The V call is TRBV19, the J call TRBJ1-5, with D perhaps TRBD1 (6 bases). Germline loops: CDR1 LNHDA, CDR2 SQIVND (reference sequence). The CDR3 consists of 15 residues. With 9 bases removed from V and 2 bases from J, the gap between germline ends came to 17 bases. The CDR3 here is CASRSGGQGNQPQHF. The CDR3 DNA sequence: TGTGCCAGCCGCTCGGGGGGCCAGGGCAATCAGCCCCAGCATTTT.

This chain uses TRBV11-2 with TRBJ2-5; TRBD2 aligns across 7 bases. The CDR3 contains 14 residues. CDR1 is SGHAT and CDR2 is FQNNGV in the germline V gene. V lost 1 base and J lost 5; bases outside the gene matches: 4. The CDR3 spells CASSLGGGLETQYF. In nucleotides, the CDR3 is TGTGCCAGCAGCTTAGGCGGGGGATTGGAGACCCAGTACTTC.

The gene calls are TRBV7-3 and TRBJ2-5; tentatively, D is TRBD1 (6 bases). V was pared by 4 bases and J by 4 bases, with 13 bases between. This CDR3 is built from 14 residues. Germline V gene lookup returns CDR1 SGHTA and CDR2 FQGTGA. The CDR3 sequence: CASSYTGTSETQYF. DNA for the CDR3: TGTGCCAGCAGCTACACCGGGACATCAGAGACCCAGTACTTC.

The CDR3 DNA sequence: TGTGCCAGCAGTTCCTCCGATCGGGGGTCCTACGAGCAGTACTTC. Encoded protein: CASSSSDRGSYEQYF. The chain couples TRBV6-2 or TRBV6-3 to TRBJ2-7, with D possibly matching TRBD2 (6 bases). Trimming took off 4 bases at V and 1 base at J, with 14 bases between the two ends. Germline V gene sequence: CDR1 MNHEY, CDR2 SVGEGT. There are 15 residues in the CDR3.

The chain combines TRBV14 with TRBJ2-3, with D possibly matching TRBD2 (5 bases). Germline CDR1 reads SGHDN; CDR2 reads FVKESK. CDR3 size: 18 residues. Trimming took 3 bases from V and 0 from J, leaving 19 bases between them. The CDR3 protein is CASSQGFLARTSTDTQYF. DNA of the CDR3: TGTGCCAGCAGCCAGGGATTCTTAGCGCGAACCAGCACAGATACGCAGTATTTT.